Below, 24 T cell receptor beta chains from the same sample are listed, as sequenced in a study of T cell changes during pregnancy in multiple sclerosis. Produced via immunoSEQ multiplex PCR; TCRdb's table is partial and in-frame only. The repertoire includes 50,000 to 55,000 clones, 92% of them detected once, and 0.5% sits in the top ten. This specimen consisted of CD4+ T cells from peripheral blood mononuclear cells, obtained in the third trimester of pregnancy. The receptor source for this set is a female donor with multiple sclerosis, enrolled in a pregnancy study.

This clone was found once. The rearrangement links TRBV5-1 to TRBJ2-3, with TRBD2 matching 9 bases. Looked up from germline, CDR1 is SGHRS and CDR2 is YFSETQ. The CDR3 sequence is 16 residues long. J was trimmed by 6 bases and V by 0 bases; bases with no gene match: 8. CDR3 DNA sequence: TGCGCCAGCAGCTTGGAGCTAGCGGGGTCGGGGGATACGCAGTATTTT. Protein product: CASSLELAGSGDTQYF.

The gene calls are TRBV4-2 and TRBJ1-4, with D possibly being TRBD1 (6 bases). Trimming took off 6 bases at V and 5 bases at J, with 16 bases between the two ends. The CDR3 consists of 15 residues. Germline V gene sequence: CDR1 LGHNA, CDR2 YNFKEQ. The CDR3 region has the DNA TGTGCCAGCAGGACCCACAGGGATGGAAATGAAAAACTGTTTTTT. Translation: CASRTHRDGNEKLFF.

Only one count was recorded for this clone. The J gene is TRBJ2-7, the V gene TRBV4-1; TRBD2 matches 8 bases. This CDR3 is 16 amino acids long. Losses at the gene ends were 1 base for V and 4 bases for J; bases not matched to a gene: 9. Germline values: CDR1 MGHRA, CDR2 YSYEKL. CDR3 protein: CASSQGLGGADYEQYF. The CDR3 nucleotides read TGCGCCAGCAGCCAAGGGCTCGGGGGGGCCGATTACGAGCAGTACTTC.

The V and J genes are TRBV7-3 and TRBJ2-7, with a tentative D call TRBD2 (5 bases). Trimming took 3 bases from V and 2 from J, leaving 26 bases between them. CDR3 size: 19 residues. CDR1 is SGHTA, CDR2 FQGTGA, per germline. CDR3 sequence: CASSFSLLHAGIEAYEQYF. The DNA of the CDR3 is TGTGCCAGCAGCTTTTCCCTTTTACACGCCGGGATAGAAGCCTACGAGCAGTACTTC.

The V call is TRBV4-1, the J call TRBJ2-7, with D possibly TRBD1 on 6 matching bases. Germline V gives CDR1 MGHRA, CDR2 YSYEKL. The CDR3 extends over 15 amino acids. The V end was cut by 4 bases, the J end by 5 bases, with 18 bases between. CDR3 protein: CASSPTGFPLDEQYF. The CDR3 DNA reads TGCGCCAGCAGCCCCACAGGGTTCCCCCTCGACGAGCAGTACTTC.

This clone was seen a few times. The J gene is TRBJ1-2, the V gene TRBV5-4; D unresolved. V lost 0 bases and J 4 bases, leaving 4 bases between the germline ends. From germline, CDR1 is SGHNT and CDR2 YYREEE (reference sequence). This CDR3 is 12 amino acids long. Here the CDR3 reads CASSLASYGYTF. The CDR3 bases are TGTGCCAGCAGCTTGGCGTCCTATGGCTACACCTTC.

This chain links TRBV19 with TRBJ2-3, with D tentatively TRBD2 (7 bases). This CDR3 has 13 amino acids. Germline V gene sequence: CDR1 LNHDA, CDR2 SQIVND (reference sequence). V lost 9 bases, J lost 6 bases, and 16 bases lay in between. CDR3 protein: CASALGGPDTQYF. The CDR3, as DNA: TGTGCCAGCGCGCTCGGGGGGCCCGATACGCAGTATTTT.

V usage is TRBV7-8 and J usage is TRBJ2-2; possibly TRBD1 for D (8 bases). CDR3 length equals 16 residues. Trimming took off 5 bases at V and 7 bases at J, with 20 bases between the two ends. CDR1 and CDR2 from the germline V gene are SGHVS and FQNEAQ. CDR3 amino acids: CASSNKAGGGGGELFF. The CDR3 DNA is TGTGCCAGCAGCAACAAGGCAGGGGGCGGGGGCGGGGAGCTGTTTTTT.

The gene calls are TRBV10-3 and TRBJ1-1; possibly TRBD1 for D (5 bases). Trimming shortened V by 0 bases and J by 1 base, and 12 bases separated the two germline ends. CDR1 and CDR2 (germline): ENHRY, SYGVKD. The length of the CDR3 is 16 residues. The CDR3 region is CAISESPGSSNTEAFF. The CDR3 nucleotides are TGTGCCATCAGTGAGTCCCCAGGGTCCTCGAACACTGAAGCTTTCTTT.

The chain couples TRBV15 to TRBJ1-5; TRBD1 might be the D (6 bases). V lost 6 bases to trimming and J lost 5 bases, with 20 bases between them. Germline CDR1 is LNHNV and CDR2 is YYDKDF (reference sequence). CDR3 length equals 16 residues. The CDR3 loop reads CATRDGTRILYQPQHF. The CDR3 nucleotides are TGTGCCACCAGAGACGGGACAAGGATCCTCTATCAGCCCCAGCATTTT.

V is TRBV6-1 and J is TRBJ1-2; D not resolved. The ends were cut back, 2 bases at V and 5 bases at J, with 9 bases in the middle. The germline gives CDR1 MNHNS, CDR2 SASEGT. The CDR3 totals 13 residues. CDR3 bases: TGTGCCAGCAGTGAAATGGCTGTATATGGCTACACCTTC. It yields the protein CASSEMAVYGYTF.

V is TRBV5-1 and J is TRBJ1-6, with D unclear. CDR1 and CDR2 (germline): SGHRS, YFSETQ. This CDR3 comprises 18 residues. V was clipped by 0 bases and J by 0 bases, with 13 bases between them. The CDR3 coding sequence is TGCGCCAGCAGCTTGGTGGGCAGTTTAAGCTCCTATAATTCACCCCTCCACTTT. This codes for CASSLVGSLSSYNSPLHF.

The chain links TRBV2 to TRBJ2-1; D might be TRBD2 (5 bases). The CDR3 loop spans 15 amino acids. Trimming took 2 bases from V and 0 from J, leaving 8 bases between them. Germline CDR1 reads SNHLY; CDR2 reads FYNNEI. The CDR3 DNA reads TGTGCCAGCAGTGAATCTGAGGGCTCCTACAATGAGCAGTTCTTC. Encoded protein: CASSESEGSYNEQFF. Full variable domain (outside the CDR3, taken from reference TRBV2 and TRBJ2-1): EPEVTQTPSHQVTQMGQEVILRCVPISNHLYFYWYRQILGQKVEFLVSFYNNEISEKSEIFDDQFSVERPDGSNFTLKIRSTKLEDSAMYFCASSESEGSYNEQFFGPGTRLTVL.

This sequence joins TRBV10-2 and TRBJ1-3; D gene ambiguous. The V gene's germline CDR1 is WSHSY and CDR2 SAAADI. This CDR3 is built from 13 residues. Between the trimmed V and J ends, which lost 6 bases and 0 bases, there was a span of 6 bases. This CDR3 reads CASRADSGNTIYF. The CDR3 nucleotides read TGCGCCAGCAGGGCCGACTCTGGAAACACCATATATTTT.

This clone was counted a single time. J is TRBJ2-2 and V is TRBV9; TRBD1 matches at 7 bases. The J segment lost 4 bases and the V segment lost 0 bases, leaving 6 bases of the junction unmatched. CDR3 size: 16 residues. Germline CDR1 SGDLS, CDR2 YYNGEE. This CDR3 reads CASSVGGDSATGELFF. The DNA of the CDR3 is TGTGCCAGCAGCGTAGGAGGGGACAGCGCCACCGGGGAGCTGTTTTTT. Full variable domain (outside the CDR3, taken from reference TRBV9 and TRBJ2-2): DSGVTQTPKHLITATGQRVTLRCSPRSGDLSVYWYQQSLDQGLQFLIQYYNGEERAKGNILERFSAQQFPDLHSELNLSSLELGDSALYFCASSVGGDSATGELFFGEGSRLTVL.

There are many counts of this clone. The genes are TRBV2 and TRBJ2-7; TRBD1 agrees at 7 bases. The CDR3 covers 12 residues. Trimming removed 6 bases from V and 2 bases from J; junction bases left unmatched: 1. The germline V gene has CDR1 SNHLY and CDR2 FYNNEI. This CDR3 is CASRTGTYEQYF. The CDR3 bases are TGTGCCAGCAGGACAGGGACCTACGAGCAGTACTTC.

In nucleotides, the CDR3 is TGTGCCAGCAGCTCCGGACAGGGGGGGGGTAACACTGAAGCTTTCTTT. Translated: CASSSGQGGGNTEAFF. This sequence joins TRBV5-4 and TRBJ1-1, with 10 positions matching TRBD1. This CDR3 contains 16 residues. Germline loops: CDR1 SGHNT, CDR2 YYREEE (reference sequence). V lost 3 bases to trimming and J lost 2 bases; unmatched junction nucleotides: 7.

The chain uses TRBV27 and TRBJ1-1; 7 nucleotides line up with TRBD1. Germline CDR1 is MNHEY and CDR2 is SMNVEV (reference sequence). V dropped 4 bases and J dropped 1; count of bases not matched to a gene: 6. The CDR3 has 15 amino acids. The CDR3 DNA reads as TGTGCCAGCAGTTCCGCAGGGGGAGGGAACACTGAAGCTTTCTTT. Its protein product is CASSSAGGGNTEAFF.

This clone was observed a single time. V usage is TRBV7-9 and J usage is TRBJ1-1, with TRBD1 matching 7 bases. Germline V lookup: CDR1 SEHNR, CDR2 FQNEAQ (reference sequence). This CDR3 is 17 amino acids long. Germline trimming cut 0 bases from V and 0 bases from J; bases unmatched to any gene: 7. The CDR3 is CASSLALGQLLNTEAFF. DNA of the CDR3: TGTGCCAGCAGCTTAGCGCTGGGACAGCTCTTGAACACTGAAGCTTTCTTT.

This chain joins TRBV6-4 and TRBJ1-1; D is perhaps TRBD1 (5 bases). The CDR3 has 14 residues. V was shortened by 6 bases and J by 0 bases, with 11 bases between the two germline ends. CDR1 MRHNA and CDR2 SNTAGT come from the germline V gene. The CDR3 here is CASRGLPLNTEAFF. In DNA, the CDR3 is TGTGCCAGCAGGGGACTGCCCCTGAACACTGAAGCTTTCTTT.

This sequence joins TRBV7-6 and TRBJ2-7, with D perhaps TRBD1 (5 bases). CDR1 and CDR2 from the germline V gene are SGHVS and FNYEAQ. The CDR3 runs 15 residues. V lost 5 bases and J 0 bases, leaving 14 bases between the germline ends. CDR3 DNA sequence: TGTGCCAGCAGCCCCGCAGGGTCCATCTCCTACGAGCAGTACTTC. Translation gives CASSPAGSISYEQYF.

This chain links TRBV7-3 with TRBJ2-1; 7 nucleotides line up with TRBD1. CDR1 is SGHTA, CDR2 FQGTGA, per germline. The CDR3 is 15 residues long. J gave up 6 bases and V 4 bases, and 9 bases lay outside the gene matches. The CDR3 sequence: CASSSDRASLNEQFF. The CDR3 DNA follows: TGTGCCAGCAGCTCCGACAGGGCCTCACTCAATGAGCAGTTCTTC.

The rearrangement joins TRBV5-6 to TRBJ2-7; TRBD2 matches 7 bases. Germline CDR1 SGHDT, CDR2 YYEEEE. The ends lost 1 base at V and 3 bases at J; junction bases unmatched: 1. The CDR3 extends over 13 amino acids. The CDR3 reads CASSLPSGYEQYF. The CDR3 nucleotides read TGTGCCAGCAGCTTGCCTAGCGGCTACGAGCAGTACTTC.

This chain joins TRBV6-6 and TRBJ1-1; possible D gene TRBD1, 6 bases. The germline gives CDR1 MNHNY, CDR2 SVGAGI (reference sequence). With 7 bases removed from V and 3 bases from J, the gap between germline ends came to 18 bases. CDR3 length equals 15 residues. The CDR3 bases are TGTGCCAGCATCAAAGGGGGAGGGAGGGACACTGAAGCTTTCTTT. Its translation: CASIKGGGRDTEAFF.